What follows is one T cell receptor beta chain and its context. The specificity of this receptor is unknown. The sample holds no much larger clone one base away, and base qualities are not on file. The source of the sample is a study of blood T cell repertoires in COVID-19 (dated by TCRdb to the early 2020s). Describing the broader study: Samples covering the acute and convalescent phases of COVID-19 were provided by collaborators in the United States, Italy and Spain. The prospective study material was composed of cDNA or gDNA derived from T cells, B-cell-depleted T cells, or PBMCs. Deeply sampled blood TCRbeta repertoires from subjects exposed to, actively infected with, or recovered from COVID-19 were included in the dataset. The repertoires were released in a freely available public database meant as a resource for research on the immune response to SARS-CoV-2. The samples were drawn from two sources: the first 160 participants of the ongoing ImmuneRACE study, and over 950 subjects contributed by 6 global collaborators. A de-identified subject ID, COVID-19 status, age in years and sex were almost always included in the sample metadata. Where available, HLA class I and class II types were taken from metadata supplied by the sample provider and were not determined by assay-based typing. Study-wide findings and limitations: How much clinical and demographic metadata was included differed by source and by participant, and the metadata was provided uncurated.

Reading the germline V gene gives CDR1 MNHEY and CDR2 SVGAGI. At the junction V is shortened by 5 bases and J by 7 bases; bases outside the gene matches: 6. The cysteine opens and the phenylalanine closes a CDR3 of 13 amino acids. The sequence is cut down to CDR3 DNA, 39 bases in frame from base 1. TCRbeta CDR3 regions were amplified from genomic DNA by means of the immunoSEQ Assay, a bias-controlled multiplex PCR. As for the original processing: The number of nucleated cells in each sample was estimated from the amplification of reference gene primers within the assay. Sequence reads were collapsed and filtered to measure the absolute abundance of every unique TCRbeta CDR3 rearrangement. For each sample, productive Simpson clonality was calculated as the square root of Simpson's diversity index across productive rearrangements. The immuneACCESS repertoire file appears here via TCRdb, limited to in-frame rearrangements. These files lack a portion of the clones; in checked studies, under half of the deficit traces to unresolved V genes, and the cause of the others is not known. The V and J calls and clone size are taken from that table; D and trimming were inferred from the DNA. The sample yields about 180,000 clones; roughly 77% were counted once. The top ten clones comprise 6.5% of the sample.

Collaborating institutions collected whole blood in K2EDTA tubes following their own protocols. Collaborator samples were shipped for TCRbeta analysis as frozen whole blood, isolated PBMCs, or DNA extracted from either sample type. The rearrangement combines TRBV6-5 with TRBJ1-2, and TRBD1 matches 8 of the central bases. Sequenced: peripheral blood. This TCR came from a man aged 65 to 79 with active or convalescent COVID-19. CDR3 loop: CASSLQGATGYTF. The DNA sequence follows: TGTGCCAGCAGTCTCCAGGGGGCGACTGGCTACACCTTC.